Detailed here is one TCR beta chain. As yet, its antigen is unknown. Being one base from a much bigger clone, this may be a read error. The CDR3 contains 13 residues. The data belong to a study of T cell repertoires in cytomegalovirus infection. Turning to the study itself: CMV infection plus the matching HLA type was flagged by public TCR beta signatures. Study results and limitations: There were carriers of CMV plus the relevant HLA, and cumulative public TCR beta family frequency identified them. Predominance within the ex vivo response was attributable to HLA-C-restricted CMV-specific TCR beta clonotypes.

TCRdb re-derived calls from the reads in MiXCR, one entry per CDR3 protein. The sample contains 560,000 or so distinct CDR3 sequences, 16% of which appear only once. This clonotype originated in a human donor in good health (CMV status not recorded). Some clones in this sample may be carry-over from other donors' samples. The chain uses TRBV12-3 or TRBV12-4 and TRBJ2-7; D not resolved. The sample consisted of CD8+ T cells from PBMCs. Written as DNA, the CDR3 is TGTACCAGCAGTGCGGCCGTAGGCTACGAGCAGTACTTC. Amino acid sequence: CTSSAAVGYEQYF.